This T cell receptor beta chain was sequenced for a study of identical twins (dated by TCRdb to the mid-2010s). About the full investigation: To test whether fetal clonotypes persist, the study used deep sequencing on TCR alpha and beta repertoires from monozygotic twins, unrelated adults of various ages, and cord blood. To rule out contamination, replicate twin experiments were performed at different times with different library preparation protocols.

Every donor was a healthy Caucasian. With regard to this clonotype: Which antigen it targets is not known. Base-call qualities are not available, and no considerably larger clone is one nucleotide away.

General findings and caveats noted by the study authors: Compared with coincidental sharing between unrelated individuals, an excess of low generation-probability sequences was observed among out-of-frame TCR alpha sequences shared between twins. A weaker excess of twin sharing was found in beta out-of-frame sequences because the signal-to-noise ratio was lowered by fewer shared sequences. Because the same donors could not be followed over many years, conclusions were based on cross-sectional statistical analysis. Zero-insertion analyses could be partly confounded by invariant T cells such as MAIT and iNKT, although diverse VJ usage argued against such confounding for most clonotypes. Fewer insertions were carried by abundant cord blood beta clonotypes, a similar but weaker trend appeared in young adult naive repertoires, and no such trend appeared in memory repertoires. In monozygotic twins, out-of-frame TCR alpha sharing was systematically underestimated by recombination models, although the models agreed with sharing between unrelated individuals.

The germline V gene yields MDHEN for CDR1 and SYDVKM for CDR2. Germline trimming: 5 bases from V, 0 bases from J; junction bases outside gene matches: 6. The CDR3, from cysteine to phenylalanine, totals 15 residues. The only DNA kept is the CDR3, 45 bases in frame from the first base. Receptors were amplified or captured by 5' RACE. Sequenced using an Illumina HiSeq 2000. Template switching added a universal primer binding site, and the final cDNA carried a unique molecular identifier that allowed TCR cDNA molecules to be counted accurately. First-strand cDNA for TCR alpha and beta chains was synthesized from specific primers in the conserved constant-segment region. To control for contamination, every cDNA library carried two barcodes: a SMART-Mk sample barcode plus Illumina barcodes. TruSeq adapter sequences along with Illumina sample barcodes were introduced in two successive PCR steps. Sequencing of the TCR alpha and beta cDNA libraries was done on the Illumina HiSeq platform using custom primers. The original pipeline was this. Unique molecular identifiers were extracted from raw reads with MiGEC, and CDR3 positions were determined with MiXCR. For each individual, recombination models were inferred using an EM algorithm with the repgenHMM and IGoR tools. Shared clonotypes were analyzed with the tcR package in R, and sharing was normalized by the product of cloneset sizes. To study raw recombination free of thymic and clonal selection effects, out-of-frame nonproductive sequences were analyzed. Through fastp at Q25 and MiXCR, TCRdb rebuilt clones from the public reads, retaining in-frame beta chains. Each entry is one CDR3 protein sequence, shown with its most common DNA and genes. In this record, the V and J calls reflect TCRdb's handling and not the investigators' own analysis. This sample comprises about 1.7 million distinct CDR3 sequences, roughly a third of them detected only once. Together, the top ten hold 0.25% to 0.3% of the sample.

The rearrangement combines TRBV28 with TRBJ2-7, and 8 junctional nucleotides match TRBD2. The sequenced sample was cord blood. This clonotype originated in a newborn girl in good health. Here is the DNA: TGTGCCAGCAGTGACTTAGCGGGGTACTCCTACGAGCAGTACTTC. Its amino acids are CASSDLAGYSYEQYF.